The next 14 T cell receptor beta chains were all read from a single sample in a study of blood T cell repertoires in COVID-19. Assay: immunoSEQ multiplex PCR; the TCRdb copy retains only in-frame clones and omits some. The sample records 270,000 or so clones, about four fifths being singletons. The sample taken for sequencing was peripheral blood. These receptors were obtained from a woman aged 50 to 60 who had recovered from COVID-19.

The chain couples TRBV6-5 to TRBJ1-1; no clear D. The CDR3 sequence is 13 residues long. The V and J ends lost 2 bases and 4 bases respectively, with 8 bases between them. Germline V gene sequence: CDR1 MNHEY, CDR2 SVGAGI. The CDR3 loop reads CASSYGPSTEAFF. The CDR3 nucleotides read TGTGCCAGCAGTTACGGGCCGAGCACTGAAGCTTTCTTT.

The chain recombines TRBV19 with TRBJ1-4, with TRBD1 as a possible D gene (6 bases). V was trimmed by 7 bases and J by 4 bases, leaving 22 bases between them. There are 17 residues in the CDR3. CDR1 is LNHDA and CDR2 is SQIVND in the germline V gene (reference sequence). Written as DNA, the CDR3 is TGTGCCAGTAAACAGGGCCCTATCGGAATCATTAATGAAAAACTGTTTTTT. This sequence encodes CASKQGPIGIINEKLFF. Variable domain in full (rest from reference TRBV19 and TRBJ1-4): DGGITQSPKYLFRKEGQNVTLSCEQNLNHDAMYWYRQDPGQGLRLIYYSQIVNDFQKGDIAEGYSVSREKKESFPLTVTSAQKNPTAFYLCASKQGPIGIINEKLFFGSGTQLSVL.

The V call is TRBV11-1, the J call TRBJ1-6, with TRBD1 identical over 10 bases. The CDR3 consists of 14 residues. Per the germline V gene, CDR1 is SGHAT and CDR2 is FQDESV (reference sequence). J gave up 9 bases and V 4 bases, and 3 bases lay outside the gene matches. CDR3 in DNA: TGTGCCAGCAGCTCGGACAGGGGGGGTTCACCCCTCCACTTT. This translates into CASSSDRGGSPLHF.

This chain uses TRBV6-5 with TRBJ1-2; D is perhaps TRBD1 (6 bases). Germline V gene sequence: CDR1 MNHEY, CDR2 SVGAGI. The CDR3 length is 14 residues. With 5 bases removed from V and 0 bases from J, the gap between germline ends came to 10 bases. CDR3 protein: CASSLGQSNYGYTF. In DNA form, the CDR3 reads TGTGCCAGCAGTCTCGGACAGTCTAACTATGGCTACACCTTC.

The chain recombines TRBV19 with TRBJ1-1; 8 nucleotides line up with TRBD1. The CDR3 has 16 residues. Germline V gene sequence: CDR1 LNHDA, CDR2 SQIVND (reference sequence). Trimming cost V 3 bases and J 4 bases; bases outside gene matches: 10. The CDR3 DNA reads as TGTGCCAGTAGTATTCAACAGGGGGTCTCGGGCACTGAAGCTTTCTTT. The encoded protein is CASSIQQGVSGTEAFF.

The CDR3 is CASSSSIEQFF. In nucleotides, the CDR3 is TGTGCCAGCAGCTCTTCTATTGAGCAGTTCTTC. The chain couples TRBV2 to TRBJ2-1; D is unresolved. The CDR3 covers 11 residues. In germline, CDR1 is SNHLY, CDR2 FYNNEI. The ends were cut back, 6 bases at V and 9 bases at J, with 9 bases in the middle.

With regard to this clone: The germline gene is not matched at one end of the junction; a read error may be the cause. The V call is TRBV27, the J call TRBJ2-1; 7 positions agree with TRBD2. CDR1 and CDR2 from the germline V gene are MNHEY and SMNVEV (reference sequence). CDR3 length equals 18 residues. The CDR3 nucleotides are TGTGCCAGCAGTCTATCAAGCGGGACCAAAGGTTCCTACAATGAGCAGTTCTTC. It encodes CASSLSSGTKGSYNEQFF.

The chain employs TRBV19 and TRBJ1-2; TRBD1 aligns across 9 bases. Unmatched junction bases numbered 13, after V lost 11 bases and J lost 6 bases. Per the germline V gene, CDR1 is LNHDA and CDR2 is SQIVND (reference sequence). This CDR3 is built from 14 residues. CDR3 residues: CASNSRDRDNGYTF. Here the CDR3 DNA reads TGTGCCTCAAATTCCCGGGACAGGGACAATGGCTACACCTTC.

The chain links TRBV15 to TRBJ2-5; D possibly corresponds to TRBD1 (7 bases). CDR3 length equals 17 residues. The V end lost 3 bases, the J end lost 2 bases, and 19 bases lay between the germline ends. CDR1 is LNHNV, CDR2 YYDKDF, per germline (reference sequence). CDR3 bases: TGTGCCACCAGCAGGGCCACAGGGGTGGGGGGTCAAGAGACCCAGTACTTC. Translation: CATSRATGVGGQETQYF.

V and J are TRBV4-3 and TRBJ2-1; 9 positions agree with TRBD2. Per germline, CDR1 LGHNA and CDR2 YSLEER. With 1 base clipped from V and 10 bases from J, the junction kept 8 bases outside the gene matches. CDR3 length: 15 residues. CDR3 sequence reads: CASSQGLAENSEQFF. The CDR3 DNA sequence: TGCGCCAGCAGCCAAGGACTAGCGGAAAACTCCGAGCAGTTCTTC.

The chain combines TRBV11-2 with TRBJ2-7, with 7 bases identical to TRBD2. V lost 1 base, J lost 1 base, and 4 bases stayed unmatched. This CDR3 has 15 amino acids. Germline V CDR1 and CDR2: SGHAT, FQNNGV. Here the CDR3 reads CASSLVGGVSYEQYF. CDR3 DNA: TGTGCCAGCAGCTTAGTGGGGGGGGTTTCCTACGAGCAGTACTTC.

In nucleotides, the CDR3 is TGCGCCAGCAGCCAAGATTCACGGTTTGAAGCTTTCTTT. It translates to CASSQDSRFEAFF. V is TRBV4-3 and J is TRBJ1-1, with D unclear. The CDR3 has 13 amino acids. Germline values: CDR1 LGHNA, CDR2 YSLEER. The V gene lost 0 bases and the J gene lost 7 bases, with 9 bases spanning the gap.

In its sample, this clone was seen once. The V call is TRBV19, the J call TRBJ2-2, with TRBD1 matching over 9 bases. V trimming: 7 bases; J trimming: 4 bases; junction bases outside the gene matches: 7. The CDR3 totals 15 residues. Germline CDR1 and CDR2: LNHDA and SQIVND (reference sequence). Here the CDR3 reads CASNPGQGFTGELFF. Here the CDR3 DNA reads TGTGCCAGTAACCCGGGACAGGGTTTCACCGGGGAGCTGTTTTTT.

The chain joins TRBV5-4 to TRBJ1-1; 10 bases match TRBD1. J lost 6 bases, V lost 4 bases, and 12 bases had no gene match. Germline values: CDR1 SGHNT, CDR2 YYREEE (reference sequence). CDR3 size: 16 residues. This CDR3 reads CASSTRDRGATAEAFF. For the CDR3, the DNA is TGTGCCAGCAGCACCCGGGACAGGGGAGCTACCGCTGAAGCTTTCTTT.